This T cell receptor (beta chain) came from a study of T cell responses to AZD1222 COVID-19 vaccine. Clones were read by immunoSEQ multiplex PCR, and TCRdb kept only the in-frame ones, dropping some. Of about 190,000 clones listed, roughly 90% were seen once; the top ten hold approximately 0.98%. Regarding this clone: Its antigen is currently unknown.

Overall study results and limits: All repertoire sampling was performed exclusively after the peak T cell response.

The CDR3 runs to 14 residues. The germline V and J ends were trimmed by 1 base and 8 bases, with 14 bases remaining between them. Germline V lookup: CDR1 LGHNA, CDR2 YNFKEQ. The V and J genes are TRBV4-2 and TRBJ1-2; D call uncertain. This sequence was found in an adult in good health. Sequences were derived from peripheral blood, sampled on day 0 of AZD1222 vaccination. CDR3 DNA: TGTGCCAGCAGCCAAGCGGTAGGGTCATACGGCTACACCTTC. Translation: CASSQAVGSYGYTF.